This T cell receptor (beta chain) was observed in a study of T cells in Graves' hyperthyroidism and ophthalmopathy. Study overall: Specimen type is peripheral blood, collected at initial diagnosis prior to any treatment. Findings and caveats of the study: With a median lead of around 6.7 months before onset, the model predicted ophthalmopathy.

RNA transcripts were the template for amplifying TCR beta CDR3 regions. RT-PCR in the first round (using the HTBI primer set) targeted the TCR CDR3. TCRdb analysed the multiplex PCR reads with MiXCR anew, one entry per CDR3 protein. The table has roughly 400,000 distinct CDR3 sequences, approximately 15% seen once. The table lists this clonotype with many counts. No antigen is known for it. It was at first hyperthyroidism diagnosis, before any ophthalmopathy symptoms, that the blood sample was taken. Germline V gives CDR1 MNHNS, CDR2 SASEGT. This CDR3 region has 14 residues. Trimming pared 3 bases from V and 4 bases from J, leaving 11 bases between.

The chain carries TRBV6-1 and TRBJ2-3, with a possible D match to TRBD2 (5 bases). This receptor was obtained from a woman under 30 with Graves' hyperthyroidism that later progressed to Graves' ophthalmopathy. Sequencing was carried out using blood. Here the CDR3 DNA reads TGTGCCAGCAGTGAGTTGGTGGGAGCAGATACGCAGTATTTT. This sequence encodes CASSELVGADTQYF.